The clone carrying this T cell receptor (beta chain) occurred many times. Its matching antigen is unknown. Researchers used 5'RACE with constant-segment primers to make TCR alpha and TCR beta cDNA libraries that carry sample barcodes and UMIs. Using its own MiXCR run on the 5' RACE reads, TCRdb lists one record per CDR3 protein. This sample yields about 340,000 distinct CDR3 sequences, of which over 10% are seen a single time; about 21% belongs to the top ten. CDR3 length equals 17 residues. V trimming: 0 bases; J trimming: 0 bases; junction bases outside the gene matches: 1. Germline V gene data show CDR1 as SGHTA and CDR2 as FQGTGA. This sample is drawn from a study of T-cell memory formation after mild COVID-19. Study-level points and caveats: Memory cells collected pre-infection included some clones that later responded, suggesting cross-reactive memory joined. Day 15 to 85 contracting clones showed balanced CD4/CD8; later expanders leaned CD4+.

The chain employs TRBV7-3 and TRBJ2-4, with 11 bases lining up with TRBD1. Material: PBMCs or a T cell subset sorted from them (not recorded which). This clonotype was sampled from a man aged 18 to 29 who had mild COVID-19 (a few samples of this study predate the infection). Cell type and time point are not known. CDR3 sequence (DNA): TGTGCCAGCAGCTTAACCGGGACAGGGGGAGCCAAAAACATTCAGTACTTC. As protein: CASSLTGTGGAKNIQYF.